This T cell receptor beta chain came from a study of resident and recirculating memory T cells in vitiligo. Produced via immunoSEQ multiplex PCR; TCRdb's table is partial and in-frame only. Here the sample spans 55,000 to 75,000 clones, approximately 93% being singletons. The germline CDR1 and CDR2 sequences are LGHNT and FRNRAP. Trimming took 7 bases from V and 0 from J, leaving 15 bases between them. The CDR3 sequence is 15 residues long. The specimen sequenced was blood. The TCR sequence derives from a male donor with vitiligo. This chain connects TRBV12-5 to TRBJ1-2; tentative D call: TRBD1 (6 bases). The CDR3 bases are TGTGCTAGTGCCATCAGGGGACCCTCTAACTATGGCTACACCTTC. The encoded protein is CASAIRGPSNYGYTF.